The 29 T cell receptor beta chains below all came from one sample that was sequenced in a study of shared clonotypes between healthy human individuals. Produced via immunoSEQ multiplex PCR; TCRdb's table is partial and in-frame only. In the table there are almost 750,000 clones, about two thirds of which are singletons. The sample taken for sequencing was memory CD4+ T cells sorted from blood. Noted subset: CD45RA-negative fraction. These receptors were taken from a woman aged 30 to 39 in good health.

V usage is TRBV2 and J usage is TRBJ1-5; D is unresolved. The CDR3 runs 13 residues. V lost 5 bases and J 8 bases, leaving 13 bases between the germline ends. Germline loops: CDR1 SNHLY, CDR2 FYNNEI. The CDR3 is CASSMAAGEPQHF. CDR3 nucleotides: TGTGCCAGCAGTATGGCAGCGGGTGAGCCCCAGCATTTT.

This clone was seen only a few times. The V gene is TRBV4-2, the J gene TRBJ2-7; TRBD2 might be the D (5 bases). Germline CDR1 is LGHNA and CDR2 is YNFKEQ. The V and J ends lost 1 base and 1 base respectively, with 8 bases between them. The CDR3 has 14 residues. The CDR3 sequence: CASSQAGGSYEQYF. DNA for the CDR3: TGTGCCAGCAGCCAAGCGGGCGGGTCCTACGAGCAGTACTTC.

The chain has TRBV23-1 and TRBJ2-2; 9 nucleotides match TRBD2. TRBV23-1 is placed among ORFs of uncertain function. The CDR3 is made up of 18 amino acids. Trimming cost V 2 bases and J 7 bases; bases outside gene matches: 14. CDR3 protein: CASSQGAGGGRAGGELFF. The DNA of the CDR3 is TGCGCCAGCAGTCAAGGCGCGGGTGGCGGGAGGGCCGGCGGGGAGCTGTTTTTT.

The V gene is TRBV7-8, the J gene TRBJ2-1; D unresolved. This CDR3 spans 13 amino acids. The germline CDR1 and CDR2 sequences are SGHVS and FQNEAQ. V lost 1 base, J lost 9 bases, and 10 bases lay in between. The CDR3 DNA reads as TGTGCCAGCAGCTTAGTAGGGTACGGTGAGCAGTTCTTC. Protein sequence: CASSLVGYGEQFF.

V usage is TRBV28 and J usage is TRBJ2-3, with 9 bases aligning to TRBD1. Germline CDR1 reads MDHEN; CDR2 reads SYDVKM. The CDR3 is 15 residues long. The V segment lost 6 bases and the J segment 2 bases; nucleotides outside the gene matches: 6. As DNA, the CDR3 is TGTGCCAGCAGCAGGACAGGGGACCTCACAGATACGCAGTATTTT. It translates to CASSRTGDLTDTQYF.

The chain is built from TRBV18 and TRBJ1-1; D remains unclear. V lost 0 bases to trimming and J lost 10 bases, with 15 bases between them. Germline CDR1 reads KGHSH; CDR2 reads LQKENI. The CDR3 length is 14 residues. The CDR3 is CASSPPSTNALAFF. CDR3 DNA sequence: TGTGCCAGCTCACCACCAAGTACTAACGCCTTAGCTTTCTTT. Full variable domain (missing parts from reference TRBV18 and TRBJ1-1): NAGVMQNPRHLVRRRGQEARLRCSPMKGHSHVYWYRQLPEEGLKFMVYLQKENIIDESGMPKERFSAEFPKEGPSILRIQQVVRGDSAAYFCASSPPSTNALAFFGQGTRLTVV.

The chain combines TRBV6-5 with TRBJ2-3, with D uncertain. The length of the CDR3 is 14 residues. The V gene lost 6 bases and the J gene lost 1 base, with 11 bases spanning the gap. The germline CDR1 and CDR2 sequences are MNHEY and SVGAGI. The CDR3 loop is CASRFDSRTDTQYF. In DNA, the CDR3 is TGTGCCAGCAGGTTTGACTCACGCACAGATACGCAGTATTTT.

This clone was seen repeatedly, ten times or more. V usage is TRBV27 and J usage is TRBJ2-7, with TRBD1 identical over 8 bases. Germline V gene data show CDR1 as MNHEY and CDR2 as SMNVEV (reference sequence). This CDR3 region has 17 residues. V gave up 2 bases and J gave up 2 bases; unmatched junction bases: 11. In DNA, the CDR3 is TGTGCCAGCAGTTTAAACCCCTCGACAGGGGAAGCCTACGAGCAGTACTTC. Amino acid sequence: CASSLNPSTGEAYEQYF.

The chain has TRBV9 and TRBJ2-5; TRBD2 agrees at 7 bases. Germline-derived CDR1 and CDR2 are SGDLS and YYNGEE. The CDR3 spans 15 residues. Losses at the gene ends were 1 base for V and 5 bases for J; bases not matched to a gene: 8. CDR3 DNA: TGTGCCAGCAGCGTATTCGAGGGAGGGCGGGAGACCCAGTACTTC. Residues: CASSVFEGGRETQYF.

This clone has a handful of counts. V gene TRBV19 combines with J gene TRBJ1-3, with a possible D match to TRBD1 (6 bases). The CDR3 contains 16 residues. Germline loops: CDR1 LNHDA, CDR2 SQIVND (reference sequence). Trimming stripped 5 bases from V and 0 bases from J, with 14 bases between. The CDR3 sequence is CASSPGVPGSGNTIYF. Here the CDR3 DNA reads TGTGCCAGTAGTCCAGGGGTGCCCGGCTCTGGAAACACCATATATTTT.

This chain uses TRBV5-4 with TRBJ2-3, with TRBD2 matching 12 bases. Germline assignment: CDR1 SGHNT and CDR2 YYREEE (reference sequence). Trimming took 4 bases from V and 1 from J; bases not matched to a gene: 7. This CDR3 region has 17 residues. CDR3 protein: CASSLKTSGSGTDTQYF. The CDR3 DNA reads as TGTGCCAGCAGCCTTAAGACTAGCGGGAGTGGCACAGATACGCAGTATTTT.

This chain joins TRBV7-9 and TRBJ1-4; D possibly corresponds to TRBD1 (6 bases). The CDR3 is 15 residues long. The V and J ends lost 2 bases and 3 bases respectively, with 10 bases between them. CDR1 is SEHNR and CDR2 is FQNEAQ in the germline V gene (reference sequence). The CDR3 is CASSLRGAPNEKLFF. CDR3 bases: TGTGCCAGCAGCTTACGGGGGGCGCCTAATGAAAAACTGTTTTTT.

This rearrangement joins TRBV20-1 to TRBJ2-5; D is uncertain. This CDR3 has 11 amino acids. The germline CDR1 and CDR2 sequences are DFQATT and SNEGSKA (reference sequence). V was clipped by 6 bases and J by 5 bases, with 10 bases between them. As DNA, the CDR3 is TGCAGTGCCGACCCCCGGGAGACCCAGTACTTC. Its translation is CSADPRETQYF.

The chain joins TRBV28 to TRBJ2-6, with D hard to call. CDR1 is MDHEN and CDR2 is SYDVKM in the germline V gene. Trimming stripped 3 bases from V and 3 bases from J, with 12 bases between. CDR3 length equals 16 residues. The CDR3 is CASSFGRAGGANVLTF. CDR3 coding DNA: TGTGCCAGCAGTTTTGGTAGGGCCGGTGGGGCCAACGTCCTGACTTTC.

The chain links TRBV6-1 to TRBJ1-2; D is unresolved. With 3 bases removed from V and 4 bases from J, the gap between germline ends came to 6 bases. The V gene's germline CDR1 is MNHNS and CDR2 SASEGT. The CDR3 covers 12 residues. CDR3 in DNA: TGTGCCAGCAGTGACAGACCCTATGGCTACACCTTC. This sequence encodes CASSDRPYGYTF.

The CDR3 is CASSGPGTEEETQYF. In nucleotides, the CDR3 is TGTGCCAGCAGTGGTCCTGGGACAGAGGAAGAGACCCAGTACTTC. This rearrangement joins TRBV25-1 to TRBJ2-5; 7 bases fit TRBD1. Germline V gene data show CDR1 as MGHDK and CDR2 as SYGVNS. V shed 4 bases and J 3 bases; nucleotides not matched to a gene: 8. The CDR3 loop spans 15 amino acids. The full variable domain, in which reference TRBV25-1 and TRBJ2-5 provide the parts outside the CDR3, is EADIYQTPRYLVIGTGKKITLECSQTMGHDKMYWYQQDPGMELHLIHYSYGVNSTEKGDLSSESTVSRIRTEHFPLTLESARPSHTSQYLCASSGPGTEEETQYFGPGTRLLVL.

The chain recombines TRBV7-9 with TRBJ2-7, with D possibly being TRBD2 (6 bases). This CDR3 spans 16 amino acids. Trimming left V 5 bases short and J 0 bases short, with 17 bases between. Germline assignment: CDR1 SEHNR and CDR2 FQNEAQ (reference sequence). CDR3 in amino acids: CASSHTAAGSSYEQYF. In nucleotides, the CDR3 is TGTGCCAGCAGCCACACAGCGGCCGGGAGCTCCTACGAGCAGTACTTC.

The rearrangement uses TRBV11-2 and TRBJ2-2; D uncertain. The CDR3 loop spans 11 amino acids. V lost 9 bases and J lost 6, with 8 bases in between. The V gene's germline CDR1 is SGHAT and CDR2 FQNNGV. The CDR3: CASGPAGELFF. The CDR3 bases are TGTGCCAGTGGCCCGGCCGGGGAGCTGTTTTTT.

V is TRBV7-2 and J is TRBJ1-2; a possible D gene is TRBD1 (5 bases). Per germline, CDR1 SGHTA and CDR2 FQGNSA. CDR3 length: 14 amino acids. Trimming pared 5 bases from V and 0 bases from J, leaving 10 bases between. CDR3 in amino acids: CASSTGPTNYGYTF. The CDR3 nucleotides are TGTGCCAGCAGCACGGGACCGACTAACTATGGCTACACCTTC.

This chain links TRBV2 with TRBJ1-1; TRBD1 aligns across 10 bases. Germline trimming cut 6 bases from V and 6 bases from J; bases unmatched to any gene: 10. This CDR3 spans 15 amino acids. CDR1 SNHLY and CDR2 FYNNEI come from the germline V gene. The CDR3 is CASSPGTGVSAEAFF. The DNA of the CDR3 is TGTGCCAGCAGCCCCGGGACAGGGGTATCGGCTGAAGCTTTCTTT.

This CDR3 is CASSDPGAGLIAQYF. The DNA for the CDR3 is TGTGCCAGCAGTGACCCCGGGGCCGGTTTGATTGCGCAGTATTTT. This chain joins TRBV2 and TRBJ2-3; D may be TRBD1 or TRBD2 (5 bases each). Per germline, CDR1 SNHLY and CDR2 FYNNEI. This CDR3 region has 15 residues. Trimming shortened V by 3 bases and J by 10 bases, and 20 bases separated the two germline ends.

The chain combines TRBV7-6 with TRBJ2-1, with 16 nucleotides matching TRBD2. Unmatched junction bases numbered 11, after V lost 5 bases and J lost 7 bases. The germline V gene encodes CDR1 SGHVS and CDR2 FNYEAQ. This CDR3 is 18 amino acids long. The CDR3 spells CASSPGLAGGPRRNEQFF. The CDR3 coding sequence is TGTGCCAGCAGCCCGGGACTAGCGGGAGGGCCTAGAAGGAATGAGCAGTTCTTC.

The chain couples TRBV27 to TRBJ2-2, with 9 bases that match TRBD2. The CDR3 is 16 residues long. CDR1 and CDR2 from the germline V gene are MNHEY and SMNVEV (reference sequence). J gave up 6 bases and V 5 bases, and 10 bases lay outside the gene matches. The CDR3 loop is CASSGRRREGPGELFF. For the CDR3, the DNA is TGTGCCAGCAGTGGCAGGCGGCGGGAGGGTCCCGGGGAGCTGTTTTTT.

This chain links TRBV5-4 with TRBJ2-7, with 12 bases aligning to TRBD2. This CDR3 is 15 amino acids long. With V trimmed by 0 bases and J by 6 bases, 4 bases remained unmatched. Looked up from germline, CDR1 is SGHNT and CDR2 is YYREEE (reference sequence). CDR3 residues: CASSLALAGGREQYF. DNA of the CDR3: TGTGCCAGCAGCTTGGCGCTAGCGGGAGGGCGCGAGCAGTACTTC.

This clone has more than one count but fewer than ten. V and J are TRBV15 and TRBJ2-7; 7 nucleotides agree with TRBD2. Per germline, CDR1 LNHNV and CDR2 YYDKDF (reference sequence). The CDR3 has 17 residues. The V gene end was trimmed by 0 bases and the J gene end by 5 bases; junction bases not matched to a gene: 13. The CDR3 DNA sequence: TGTGCCACCAGCAGAGACGGGACTAATTCTCGTCGTAACGAGCAGTACTTC. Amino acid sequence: CATSRDGTNSRRNEQYF. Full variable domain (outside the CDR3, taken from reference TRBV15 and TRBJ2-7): DAMVIQNPRYQVTQFGKPVTLSCSQTLNHNVMYWYQQKSSQAPKLLFHYYDKDFNNEADTPDNFQSRRPNTSFCFLDIRSPGLGDTAMYLCATSRDGTNSRRNEQYFGPGTRLTVT.

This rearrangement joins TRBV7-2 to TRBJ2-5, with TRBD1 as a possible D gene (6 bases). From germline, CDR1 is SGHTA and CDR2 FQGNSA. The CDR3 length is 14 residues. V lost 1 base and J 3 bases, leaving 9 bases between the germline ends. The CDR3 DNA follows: TGTGCCAGCAGCTTAGGGACAGTAAAAGAGACCCAGTACTTC. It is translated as CASSLGTVKETQYF.

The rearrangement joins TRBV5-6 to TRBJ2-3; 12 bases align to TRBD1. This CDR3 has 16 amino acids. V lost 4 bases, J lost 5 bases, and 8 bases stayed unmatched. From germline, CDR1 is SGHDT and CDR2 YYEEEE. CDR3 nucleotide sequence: TGTGCCAGCAGCGGGGACAGGGGGCGGAAAATAGATACGCAGTATTTT. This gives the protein CASSGDRGRKIDTQYF.

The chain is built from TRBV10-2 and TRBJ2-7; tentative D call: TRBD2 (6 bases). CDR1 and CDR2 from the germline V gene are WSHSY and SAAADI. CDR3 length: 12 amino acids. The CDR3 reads CALGGPTGEQYF. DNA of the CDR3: TGCGCTCTGGGGGGACCGACGGGGGAGCAGTACTTC.

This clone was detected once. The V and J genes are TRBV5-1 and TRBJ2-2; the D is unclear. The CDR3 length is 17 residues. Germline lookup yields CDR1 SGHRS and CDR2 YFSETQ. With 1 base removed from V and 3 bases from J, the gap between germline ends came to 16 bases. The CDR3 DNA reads TGCGCCAGCAGCTTGACGTATCGCAGAAAGGACACCGGGGAGCTGTTTTTT. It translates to CASSLTYRRKDTGELFF.